The T cell receptor beta chain described here comes from a study of blood T cells in healthy people across ages. Sample-barcoded 5' priming and a J-beta primer mix drove a second PCR of 7 to 11 cycles. Tagging of each cDNA molecule was performed by a template-switch adaptor with 12 random nucleotides. TCRdb fed the 5' RACE reads into MiXCR, producing one record per CDR3 protein. Of over 450,000 distinct CDR3 sequences listed, less than 25% are singletons. The CDR3 is 16 residues long. Trimming left V 3 bases short and J 2 bases short, with 16 bases between. In germline, CDR1 is LGHNA, CDR2 YSLEER. This clonotype has only a few counts. These data were also filed under a second study, of T cells of mothers and their children. This second study says: Primer M1S, used in the second PCR, introduced sample barcodes and 2-4 random nucleotides. Each mother yielded more than 9.5 million TCR beta CDR3 reads. Each child yielded millions of reads.

The receptor was isolated from a boy younger than 18 in good health. This rearrangement joins TRBV4-3 to TRBJ2-5; a possible D gene is TRBD1 (6 bases). The source material was blood. CDR3 bases: TGCGCCAGCAGCCAGGATTACAGGGTCTATCAAGAGACCCAGTACTTC. It codes for CASSQDYRVYQETQYF.